The T cell receptor (beta chain) described here comes from a study of T cell therapy after organ transplantation. This CDR3 has 15 amino acids. V was trimmed by 6 bases and J by 6 bases, leaving 21 bases between them. Germline V gene data show CDR1 as SNHLY and CDR2 as FYNNEI. With respect to this clone: The antigen is not known.

Assay: immunoSEQ multiplex PCR; the TCRdb copy retains only in-frame clones and omits some. The sample shows roughly 20,000 clones, roughly 84% of them seen only once. Documented time point: 20-29 weeks after completion of therapy. Material: CD8+ T cells from blood, obtained after autologous CMV-specific T cell therapy. The V and J genes are TRBV2 and TRBJ2-7; D possibly corresponds to TRBD2 (6 bases). The receptor was derived from a human patient who had received a solid organ transplant and had CMV disease. Some T cells may possibly be graft donor cells. For the CDR3, the DNA is TGTGCCAGCAGCTCGACCGGGAGAAGAAACGGCGAGCAGTACTTC. This translates into CASSSTGRRNGEQYF.